These 27 T cell receptor beta chains came from one sample sequenced in a study of blood T cell repertoires in COVID-19. Profiling relied on immunoSEQ multiplex PCR, and the TCRdb table lists in-frame clones only, not all of them. The sample holds roughly 500,000 clones, 80% to 90% seen once. Sequenced sample: PBMCs or T cells enriched from blood (not recorded which). The receptors shown here come from an older woman who had recovered from COVID-19.

The J gene is TRBJ1-1, the V gene TRBV10-3; possibly TRBD1 for D (5 bases). Trimming stripped 7 bases from V and 1 base from J, with 16 bases between. The CDR3 consists of 15 residues. CDR1 is ENHRY, CDR2 SYGVKD, per germline. The CDR3 DNA reads as TGTGCCATCACCAAGGGACTCGACAGGAACACTGAAGCTTTCTTT. Translating it yields CAITKGLDRNTEAFF.

This clone was counted a single time. The V and J genes are TRBV5-3 and TRBJ1-4; 9 nucleotides align to TRBD1. TRBV5-3 is known as an ORF, though its function is uncertain. This CDR3 is built from 15 residues. The junction had 9 bases not matched to a gene; V was cut back by 4 bases and J by 8 bases. The DNA of the CDR3 is TGTGCCAGAAGCCACATACAGGGGGCGGAGGAAAAACTGTTTTTT. Translated, it gives CARSHIQGAEEKLFF.

The CDR3 DNA reads as TGTGCCAGCTCACCAGGGCTCCTCAATTCACCCCTCCACTTT. Encoded protein: CASSPGLLNSPLHF. The genes are TRBV18 and TRBJ1-6, with no clear D. CDR1 is KGHSH, CDR2 LQKENI, per germline. The ends were cut back, 2 bases at V and 7 bases at J, with 9 bases in the middle. The CDR3 is made up of 14 amino acids.

J is TRBJ2-2 and V is TRBV19, with 7 bases fitting TRBD1. Germline V gene sequence: CDR1 LNHDA, CDR2 SQIVND (reference sequence). The CDR3 extends over 13 amino acids. V dropped 6 bases and J dropped 7; count of bases not matched to a gene: 5. The CDR3 loop reads CASSFGTDGELFF. DNA of the CDR3: TGTGCCAGTAGCTTCGGGACAGACGGGGAGCTGTTTTTT.

The V and J genes are TRBV11-3 and TRBJ1-2; tentatively, D is TRBD1 (6 bases). The V gene's germline CDR1 is SGHNT and CDR2 YENEEA. The CDR3 is made up of 14 amino acids. Trimming took off 4 bases at V and 4 bases at J, with 13 bases between the two ends. The chain's CDR3 is CASSSPYRAYGYTF. In DNA form, the CDR3 reads TGTGCCAGCAGCTCCCCCTACAGGGCCTATGGCTACACCTTC.

This rearrangement joins TRBV10-3 to TRBJ2-5, with 13 bases aligning to TRBD2. Trimming at V came to 10 bases and at J to 3 bases, leaving 2 bases not matched to a gene. The length of the CDR3 is 13 residues. Germline V CDR1 and CDR2: ENHRY, SYGVKD. The CDR3 loop reads CATGLAGEETQYF. Here the CDR3 DNA reads TGTGCCACCGGACTAGCGGGGGAAGAGACCCAGTACTTC.

The rearrangement uses TRBV3-1 (or the pseudogene TRBV3-2) and TRBJ2-2, with a weak D call TRBD1 (6 bases). Trimming shortened V by 5 bases and J by 7 bases, and 11 bases separated the two germline ends. The CDR3 length is 13 residues. Germline V gene sequence: CDR1 LGHDT, CDR2 YNNKEL (reference sequence). CDR3 sequence (DNA): TGTGCCAGCAGCGCAGGGACAATCGGGGAGCTGTTTTTT. Its translation is CASSAGTIGELFF.

The chain combines TRBV5-1 with TRBJ1-1; D unresolved. The ends were cut back, 4 bases at V and 1 base at J, with 11 bases in the middle. CDR3 length: 14 amino acids. CDR1 is SGHRS and CDR2 is YFSETQ in the germline V gene. The CDR3 loop is CASSPGSSNTEAFF. In DNA, the CDR3 is TGCGCCAGCAGCCCAGGTTCCTCGAACACTGAAGCTTTCTTT.

V usage is TRBV29-1 and J usage is TRBJ2-1; TRBD2 matches 7 bases. The length of the CDR3 is 14 residues. The germline V gene encodes CDR1 SQVTM and CDR2 ANQGSEA. V lost 3 bases to trimming and J lost 7 bases; unmatched junction nucleotides: 9. The CDR3 coding sequence is TGCAGCGTTGAGGGTGGGAGCGGGGCAAATGAGCAGTTCTTC. Encoded protein: CSVEGGSGANEQFF.

The chain recombines TRBV10-1 with TRBJ1-3; TRBD1 is a possible D gene (6 bases). V lost 1 base to trimming and J lost 4 bases, with 11 bases between them. This CDR3 region has 15 residues. CDR1 WNHNN and CDR2 SYGVQD come from the germline V gene (reference sequence). The CDR3, as DNA: TGCGCCAGCAGTGAGTTACAGGGACCAGGAAACACCATATATTTT. This translates into CASSELQGPGNTIYF.

CDR3 region: CATSISAPGSYYNEQFF. CDR3 nucleotides: TGTGCCACCAGTATATCTGCCCCGGGGTCTTACTACAATGAGCAGTTCTTC. The chain uses TRBV24-1 and TRBJ2-1; D possibly corresponds to TRBD2 (5 bases). The germline V and J ends were trimmed by 6 bases and 3 bases, with 20 bases remaining between them. The CDR3 is 17 amino acids. From germline, CDR1 is KGHDR and CDR2 SFDVKD.

V is TRBV5-1 and J is TRBJ1-5; TRBD1 might be the D (6 bases). The CDR3 totals 15 residues. V was cut by 0 bases and J by 6 bases, with 13 bases left in between. Germline-derived CDR1 and CDR2 are SGHRS and YFSETQ. The CDR3, as DNA: TGCGCCAGCAGCTTGGGGGGGCCAGGGGTTCAGCCCCAGCATTTT. Its protein product is CASSLGGPGVQPQHF.

This clone was counted only a few times. The chain has TRBV6-5 and TRBJ1-1; D gene uncertain. Between the trimmed V and J ends, which lost 3 bases and 3 bases, there was a span of 5 bases. The CDR3 sequence is 12 residues long. Germline loops: CDR1 MNHEY, CDR2 SVGAGI. This CDR3 reads CASSYRDTEAFF. The CDR3 DNA follows: TGTGCCAGCAGTTATCGGGACACTGAAGCTTTCTTT.

This clone was detected only once. V and J are TRBV27 and TRBJ2-2, with D hard to call. Trimming removed 2 bases from V and 4 bases from J, with 5 bases in between. In germline, CDR1 is MNHEY, CDR2 SMNVEV (reference sequence). The CDR3 covers 13 residues. For the CDR3, the DNA is TGTGCCAGCAGTTTAGGTAGCACCGGGGAGCTGTTTTTT. As protein: CASSLGSTGELFF.

V usage is TRBV2 and J usage is TRBJ1-3; D is uncertain. Germline CDR1 reads SNHLY; CDR2 reads FYNNEI. CDR3 length: 14 residues. Between the trimmed V and J ends, which lost 3 bases and 2 bases, there was a span of 8 bases. The CDR3: CASSEETPGNTIYF. DNA of the CDR3: TGTGCCAGCAGTGAGGAGACTCCTGGAAACACCATATATTTT.

This chain uses TRBV19 with TRBJ1-4; 7 bases match TRBD1. This CDR3 comprises 16 residues. From germline, CDR1 is LNHDA and CDR2 SQIVND (reference sequence). V shed 3 bases and J 0 bases; nucleotides not matched to a gene: 4. The DNA of the CDR3 is TGTGCCAGTAGTATCTTAGACAGGGCAACTAATGAAAAACTGTTTTTT. Its translation: CASSILDRATNEKLFF. Looking up the rest from reference TRBV19 and TRBJ1-4 gives the full variable domain: DGGITQSPKYLFRKEGQNVTLSCEQNLNHDAMYWYRQDPGQGLRLIYYSQIVNDFQKGDIAEGYSVSREKKESFPLTVTSAQKNPTAFYLCASSILDRATNEKLFFGSGTQLSVL.

This chain joins TRBV5-1 and TRBJ2-2; D uncertain. V gave up 2 bases and J gave up 6 bases, with 14 bases separating them. The CDR3 has 15 residues. Germline V gives CDR1 SGHRS, CDR2 YFSETQ. Here the CDR3 DNA reads TGCGCCAGCAGCTTCCACCACGACCAGGCCGGGGAGCTGTTTTTT. As protein: CASSFHHDQAGELFF.

J is TRBJ1-5 and V is TRBV11-2; 10 positions match TRBD1. CDR1 and CDR2 from the germline V gene are SGHAT and FQNNGV. The CDR3 runs 18 residues. The trim removed 1 base at V and 1 base at J, leaving 7 bases unmatched. The CDR3 loop reads CASSLGTGGHRSNQPQHF. In DNA, the CDR3 is TGTGCCAGCAGCTTAGGGACAGGGGGGCACCGAAGCAATCAGCCCCAGCATTTT.

This sequence joins TRBV19 and TRBJ1-2, with 7 bases fitting TRBD1. The length of the CDR3 is 16 residues. Germline V gene sequence: CDR1 LNHDA, CDR2 SQIVND (reference sequence). Trimming took 0 bases from V and 4 from J; bases not matched to a gene: 8. CDR3 amino acids: CASSIDGDRRAYGYTF. The CDR3 bases are TGTGCCAGTAGTATAGATGGGGACAGACGAGCCTATGGCTACACCTTC. Supplemented by reference TRBV19 and TRBJ1-2, the full variable domain reads DGGITQSPKYLFRKEGQNVTLSCEQNLNHDAMYWYRQDPGQGLRLIYYSQIVNDFQKGDIAEGYSVSREKKESFPLTVTSAQKNPTAFYLCASSIDGDRRAYGYTFGSGTRLTVV.

The chain employs TRBV9 and TRBJ2-5; D possibly corresponds to TRBD1 (5 bases). Germline values: CDR1 SGDLS, CDR2 YYNGEE. V gave up 0 bases and J gave up 5 bases, with 17 bases separating them. The CDR3 has 16 amino acids. The CDR3 DNA reads as TGTGCCAGCAGCGTAGAGGACCAGGGCCCGAGGGAGACCCAGTACTTC. Translating it yields CASSVEDQGPRETQYF. Full variable domain (rest looked up from reference TRBV9 and TRBJ2-5): DSGVTQTPKHLITATGQRVTLRCSPRSGDLSVYWYQQSLDQGLQFLIQYYNGEERAKGNILERFSAQQFPDLHSELNLSSLELGDSALYFCASSVEDQGPRETQYFGPGTRLLVL.

The chain links TRBV11-2 to TRBJ2-1; D is perhaps TRBD2 (5 bases). V gave up 4 bases and J gave up 6 bases, with 10 bases separating them. This CDR3 spans 13 amino acids. In germline, CDR1 is SGHAT, CDR2 FQNNGV. The CDR3 spells CASSSDYINEQFF. In nucleotides, the CDR3 is TGTGCCAGCAGCTCTGACTACATCAATGAGCAGTTCTTC.

The chain recombines TRBV18 with TRBJ2-1, with D perhaps TRBD2 (5 bases). Per the germline V gene, CDR1 is KGHSH and CDR2 is LQKENI. The CDR3 spans 13 residues. V was cut by 3 bases and J by 8 bases, with 11 bases left in between. The CDR3 DNA sequence: TGTGCCAGCTCACCCGGGGTAGCACATGAGCAGTTCTTC. Encoded protein: CASSPGVAHEQFF.

This chain links TRBV7-6 with TRBJ1-5; 7 bases are a match to TRBD1. Germline assignment: CDR1 SGHVS and CDR2 FNYEAQ. The CDR3 has 15 residues. V trimming: 5 bases; J trimming: 0 bases; junction bases outside the gene matches: 4. The DNA of the CDR3 is TGTGCCAGCAGCCGAACAGGGGATAGCAATCAGCCCCAGCATTTT. Amino acids: CASSRTGDSNQPQHF.

V gene TRBV6-5 combines with J gene TRBJ2-7; possibly TRBD1 for D (6 bases). This CDR3 has 15 residues. CDR1 is MNHEY, CDR2 SVGAGI, per germline. Trimming took off 5 bases at V and 4 bases at J, with 18 bases between the two ends. CDR3 sequence: CASSTFGTLEYEQYV. The CDR3 nucleotides read TGTGCCAGCAGTACCTTCGGGACACTGGAATACGAGCAGTACGTC.

This sequence joins TRBV7-2 and TRBJ1-3, with 8 bases matching TRBD1. Germline V gives CDR1 SGHTA, CDR2 FQGNSA. V shed 4 bases, J shed 3 bases, and the junction held 2 bases outside the gene matches. The CDR3 has 14 amino acids. Here the CDR3 reads CASSYTGGGNTIYF. DNA for the CDR3: TGTGCCAGCAGCTACACAGGGGGTGGAAACACCATATATTTT.

The chain has TRBV24-1 and TRBJ2-6; perhaps TRBD1 as D (5 bases). This CDR3 has 17 amino acids. Trimming took 6 bases from V and 0 from J, leaving 14 bases between them. CDR1 KGHDR and CDR2 SFDVKD come from the germline V gene. The CDR3: CATSTGFRHSGANVLTF. The CDR3 region has the DNA TGTGCCACCAGTACAGGCTTCCGCCACTCTGGGGCCAACGTCCTGACTTTC.

This chain connects TRBV19 to TRBJ2-5, with TRBD2 identical over 7 bases. CDR3 length: 17 residues. Germline V gene sequence: CDR1 LNHDA, CDR2 SQIVND (reference sequence). V dropped 5 bases and J dropped 2; count of bases not matched to a gene: 14. As DNA, the CDR3 is TGTGCCAGTAGTGCCCGATCTAGCGGACCAATTCAAGAGACCCAGTACTTC. It is translated as CASSARSSGPIQETQYF.